This T cell receptor (beta chain) was recovered during a study of cytomegalovirus exposure and HLA in healthy donors. Study at large: Most donors, roughly 84% of a few hundred genotyped, fell in the Caucasian-associated ancestry cluster. Study results and limitations: In presence/absence analyses, roughly uniform sequencing depth across donors was assumed. Reportedly, fewer N-insertions than the approximately 690-donor mean appeared in an Asian-associated ancestry cluster in a later analysis. Earlier analysis looked at TCR beta V segments, and most were productive about 90% or about 30% of the time.

A multiplex PCR was run with 60 Vbeta primers and 13 Jbeta primers. The protocol was immunoSEQ multiplex PCR, while the TCRdb copy is restricted to in-frame clones and leaves out a portion. Of some 69,000 clones in the sample, approximately 80% were seen once. Details on this clone: Its antigen remains unidentified.

The CDR3 has 13 amino acids. Germline V gene data show CDR1 as GTSNPN and CDR2 as SVGIG (reference sequence). Trimming cost V 1 base and J 4 bases; bases outside gene matches: 2. The sequenced material came from PBMCs. The source of this sequence is a woman in her twenties or thirties in good health and CMV-seronegative. This chain uses TRBV30 with TRBJ2-7; 9 bases fit TRBD1. CDR3 residues: CAWSGDRVYEQYF. CDR3 sequence (DNA): TGTGCCTGGAGTGGGGACAGGGTATACGAGCAGTACTTC.